Listed here is a single T cell receptor beta chain. By how much of the sample it makes up, this clonotype is large (0.1 to 1%). No qualities accompany the bases; no much larger clone lies one base away. PBMCs were labeled with CellTrace CFSE and cultured for around six days in RPMI with approximately 7.5% human serum plus peptide pools at 0.9 to 1 ug/mL each. Unfixed proliferating CD4 T cells were sorted on a BD FACSAria as live CD56-CD19-CD16-CD3+CD4+ CFSE-low cells. Enrolled adults were healthy and seronegative for ZIKV, JEV, YFV, DENV and WNV by microneutralization screening. Samples were obtained from a phase 1, double-blinded, randomized, placebo-controlled trial of an alum-adjuvanted Zika purified-inactivated virus (ZPIV) vaccine. Peripheral blood mononuclear cells were isolated by standard procedure and were kept frozen in liquid nitrogen until use. This entry belongs to a study of Japanese encephalitis immunity and Zika vaccine responses (dated by TCRdb to the early 2020s). For the wider study: Included participants received three 5.0 ug doses of alum-adjuvanted ZPIV at weeks 0, 4 and 28. About 12 participants were given two doses of JEV vaccine (IXIARO) 28 days apart, two to three months before the first ZPIV dose. One dose of YFV vaccine (YF-VAX) was administered before ZPIV to about 12 participants, and nine or ten participants were flavivirus-naive. For TCR sequencing, over 5 representative participants were chosen from each pre-vaccination group, with samples at week 0 (after pre-vaccination, before ZPIV) and week 52. TCR repertoires from a few flavivirus-naive individuals were also analyzed at weeks 2, 6 and 52 after the start of ZPIV vaccination. The stimulations used peptide pools from ZIKV structural proteins divided into flavivirus-conserved and non-conserved sets, or JEV or YFV peptides that matched the pre-vaccination. ZIKV peptides were 15-mers overlapping by 11 residues, selected for NetMHCpan/NetMHCII-predicted epitopes with affinity below 50 nM. The study tested whether prior Japanese encephalitis virus (JEV) or yellow fever virus (YFV) vaccination shaped CD4 T cell responses to the Zika vaccine.

The library came from 5' RACE. Before sequencing, the TCRbeta libraries were pooled in proportion to the number of cells sorted for each library. Total RNA was extracted from the sorted cells with RNAzol RT, and cDNA was synthesized using an oligo(dT) primer and a template-switching oligo. The TCRbeta V-CDR3-J region was amplified by PCR with Kapa HiFi between a SMARTer oligo primer and a TCRbeta constant-region primer. A second PCR attached Illumina adaptors and sample-specific index barcodes, followed by HighPrep bead cleanup and Bioanalyzer confirmation of a band of roughly 650 bp. The libraries were sequenced on an Illumina MiSeq using 2x151 bp paired-end reads. Per the source publication's procedure: An in-house Java program demultiplexed the reads, and MiXCR assigned TCRbeta annotations and counted clonotypes. Repertoire overlap used Morisita-Horn indices from the R package vegan, with UPGMA clustering and Circos plots of recurring clonotypes. Shannon diversity and richness were normalized to the highest possible value given the input cell numbers, yielding values from 0 to 1. CDR3beta sequences were aligned with MUSCLE, distances were computed with SeqinR, and multidimensional scaling was plotted in R. The public reads were reprocessed in TCRdb via fastp at Q25 and MiXCR, keeping in-frame beta chains. Identical CDR3 protein sequences are pooled into one entry, listed with their most common genes and DNA. In this record, the V and J calls reflect TCRdb's handling and not the investigators' own analysis. The sample's records list 50 to 75 distinct CDR3 sequences.

CDR1 LGHNA and CDR2 YSLEER are derived from the germline V gene. A distance of 13 bases separates the germline ends of V and J, which lose 1 base and 4 bases respectively. Counted from cysteine to phenylalanine, this CDR3 has 16 amino acids. The sequence is cut down to CDR3 DNA, 48 bases in frame from base 1. Summary of the overall study and its limitations: Higher repertoire similarity across time-points and stimulations was observed in JEV-pre-vaccinated donors than in YFV-pre-vaccinated donors, indicating that more clonotypes were common to ZIKV and JEV stimulation. The samples grouped by participant and showed no similarity across individuals, which suggests that no public TCRs were detected. After ZPIV, a significant decrease in repertoire richness of CD4 T cells responding to conserved ZIKV epitopes was observed in JEV-pre-vaccinated donors. Only a few individuals showed CD8 T cell responses to ZIKV peptide pools, and those responses were very low in magnitude. Because there were not enough samples, the peptide pools could not be deconvoluted, which meant the specific peptides behind the cross-reactive responses went unidentified. Only a subset of trial participants with three doses and adequate samples was analyzed, not the entire vaccinated cohort.

Here the sequenced sample was antigen-activated CD4+ T cells from blood, cultured, taken during a Zika inactivated vaccine study. This clonotype was sampled from an adult woman who received an inactivated Zika virus vaccine. The chain employs TRBV4-3 and TRBJ2-2; a tentative D match to TRBD1 spans 5 bases. The CDR3 region reads CASSQVGQGVTGELFF. At the DNA level, the sequence is TGCGCCAGCAGCCAAGTCGGGCAAGGGGTCACCGGGGAGCTGTTTTTT.